The 19 T cell receptor beta chains below come from one sample, sequenced in a study of cytomegalovirus exposure and HLA in healthy donors. In the PCR, 60 Vbeta and 13 Jbeta primers were used. Sequencing was performed with immunoSEQ multiplex PCR; in TCRdb, only in-frame clones are kept and a portion is missing. This table has under 130,000 clones, less than 85% appearing once. The sample comprised PBMCs. These receptors were obtained from a man between 35 and 55 years old in good health and CMV-seropositive.

CDR3 sequence: CASSLLRDRSGNTIYF. The CDR3 DNA reads TGTGCCAGCAGTTTATTGCGGGACAGGTCTGGAAACACCATATATTTT. V is TRBV27 and J is TRBJ1-3; 8 bases agree with TRBD1. Germline V gene data show CDR1 as MNHEY and CDR2 as SMNVEV (reference sequence). The CDR3 loop spans 16 amino acids. V was pared by 1 base and J by 1 base, with 3 bases of the junction left unmatched.

The chain carries TRBV30 and TRBJ1-6; 7 bases line up with TRBD1. The V gene's germline CDR1 is GTSNPN and CDR2 SVGIG (reference sequence). V lost 5 bases, J lost 6 bases, and 1 base stayed unmatched. The CDR3 has 12 residues. In nucleotides, the CDR3 is TGTGCCTGGGACAGGGTTAATTCACCCCTCCACTTT. Translation: CAWDRVNSPLHF.

To note about this clone: One end of the junction does not line up with germline, which may come from a read error. The rearrangement links TRBV9 to TRBJ1-1; 7 bases fit TRBD1. Germline V gene data show CDR1 as SGDLS and CDR2 as YYNGEE. This CDR3 comprises 13 residues. The CDR3 loop is CASSPRGSTEASF. The DNA for the CDR3 is TGTGCCAGCAGTCCCAGGGGGAGCACTGAAGCTTCCTTT.

Here the CDR3 DNA reads TGTGCTAGTGGTTTGGTCGGGACAGGGGGGAGTCAGCCCCAGCATTTT. Translation: CASGLVGTGGSQPQHF. The chain couples TRBV12-5 to TRBJ1-5, with 11 bases identical to TRBD1. The CDR3 covers 16 residues. Germline assignment: CDR1 LGHNT and CDR2 FRNRAP. V gave up 0 bases and J gave up 6 bases; unmatched junction bases: 4.

V usage is TRBV6-5 and J usage is TRBJ1-6, with unresolved D. With 4 bases removed from V and 7 bases from J, the gap between germline ends came to 5 bases. Looked up from germline, CDR1 is MNHEY and CDR2 is SVGAGI. The CDR3 length is 12 residues. DNA for the CDR3: TGTGCCAGCAGTTTTCTAAATTCACCCCTCCACTTT. Its protein product is CASSFLNSPLHF.

The V and J genes are TRBV15 and TRBJ1-1, with 10 bases that match TRBD1. J was trimmed by 5 bases and V by 5 bases; bases with no gene match: 11. Looked up from germline, CDR1 is LNHNV and CDR2 is YYDKDF (reference sequence). The CDR3 loop spans 16 amino acids. The CDR3 loop is CATSSGQGIFFTEAFF. CDR3 coding DNA: TGTGCCACCAGCTCGGGACAGGGGATATTTTTTACTGAAGCTTTCTTT.

The chain couples TRBV18 to TRBJ2-1; D is undetermined. CDR3 length: 14 residues. Trimming stripped 4 bases from V and 5 bases from J, with 12 bases between. Germline CDR1 reads KGHSH; CDR2 reads LQKENI. Here the CDR3 reads CASSRSPRNNEQFF. CDR3 nucleotide sequence: TGTGCCAGCTCACGGTCCCCGAGGAACAATGAGCAGTTCTTC.

V gene TRBV11-3 combines with J gene TRBJ2-7, with D hard to call. The germline gives CDR1 SGHNT, CDR2 YENEEA. Deletions cut 1 base from V and 0 bases from J, with 7 bases between. This CDR3 is 14 amino acids long. The CDR3 sequence is CASSLVPSSYEQYF. The CDR3 nucleotides read TGTGCCAGCAGCTTAGTTCCTAGCTCCTACGAGCAGTACTTC.

This clone has only a few counts. This chain uses TRBV5-4 with TRBJ1-5, with TRBD1 matching over 7 bases. Germline V gene lookup returns CDR1 SGHNT and CDR2 YYREEE (reference sequence). The CDR3 consists of 15 residues. J was trimmed by 1 base and V by 1 base; bases with no gene match: 2. CDR3 bases: TGTGCCAGCAGCTTGTTGGGACAGAGCAATCAGCCCCAGCATTTT. It encodes CASSLLGQSNQPQHF.

The rearrangement joins TRBV4-3 to TRBJ2-5; 7 bases fit TRBD2. V lost 0 bases, J lost 4 bases, and 5 bases stayed unmatched. CDR1 LGHNA and CDR2 YSLEER come from the germline V gene. This CDR3 is built from 15 residues. The CDR3 loop is CASSQDTGGGETQYF. The CDR3 coding sequence is TGCGCCAGCAGCCAAGATACGGGGGGTGGAGAGACCCAGTACTTC.

This clone was counted a few times. The V gene is TRBV14, the J gene TRBJ2-1; a weak D match, TRBD2 (6 bases). The CDR3 totals 16 residues. The germline V and J ends were trimmed by 0 bases and 6 bases, with 15 bases remaining between them. Germline V gene lookup returns CDR1 SGHDN and CDR2 FVKESK. DNA of the CDR3: TGTGCCAGCAGCCAAGATTATCCGGGAGTTTTCAATGAGCAGTTCTTC. It encodes CASSQDYPGVFNEQFF.

This clone has only a few counts. The gene calls are TRBV19 and TRBJ1-5, with 7 bases lining up with TRBD1. The germline CDR1 and CDR2 sequences are LNHDA and SQIVND (reference sequence). The length of the CDR3 is 15 residues. Unmatched junction bases numbered 15, after V lost 9 bases and J lost 7 bases. The chain's CDR3 is CASTPRTGVGQPQHF. The CDR3 nucleotides read TGTGCCAGCACCCCCCGCACAGGGGTAGGACAGCCCCAGCATTTT.

This clone was recorded a few times. The rearrangement links TRBV2 to TRBJ2-5; D perhaps matches TRBD2 (6 bases). The CDR3 sequence is 17 residues long. CDR1 and CDR2 (germline): SNHLY, FYNNEI. V shed 6 bases and J shed 3 bases, with 23 bases lying between them. The CDR3 nucleotides are TGTGCCAGCAGATACAGCCCCCCCCCACTAGCAGAAGAGACCCAGTACTTC. The encoded protein is CASRYSPPPLAEETQYF.

This clone was seen once. The chain joins TRBV7-6 to TRBJ2-5; 8 nucleotides agree with TRBD1. The CDR3 sequence is 15 residues long. Germline V gene data show CDR1 as SGHVS and CDR2 as FNYEAQ. V dropped 3 bases and J dropped 4; count of bases not matched to a gene: 7. This CDR3 is CASSLSGTGRETQYF. The CDR3 DNA sequence: TGTGCCAGCAGCTTGTCCGGGACAGGACGAGAGACCCAGTACTTC.

V gene TRBV19 combines with J gene TRBJ2-1; 8 bases are shared with TRBD2. Trimming removed 6 bases from V and 0 bases from J; junction bases left unmatched: 7. The CDR3 runs 16 residues. The V gene's germline CDR1 is LNHDA and CDR2 SQIVND (reference sequence). The CDR3 nucleotides read TGTGCCAGTAGAGACTTAGCGGGATTCTCCTACAATGAGCAGTTCTTC. It translates to CASRDLAGFSYNEQFF.

This chain connects TRBV25-1 to TRBJ2-2; 10 nucleotides agree with TRBD1. Germline trimming cut 10 bases from V and 4 bases from J; bases unmatched to any gene: 3. The CDR3 covers 13 residues. The germline CDR1 and CDR2 sequences are MGHDK and SYGVNS. In DNA form, the CDR3 reads TGTGCCACAGGACAGGGGGGCACCGGGGAGCTGTTTTTT. Translating gives CATGQGGTGELFF.

This clone was counted once. The J gene is TRBJ2-5, the V gene TRBV11-2; the match to TRBD2 covers 11 bases. The J call could be wrong; TRBJ2-7 is a better fit for the DNA end. Germline V gene sequence: CDR1 SGHAT, CDR2 FQNNGV. The CDR3 is made up of 15 amino acids. As DNA, the CDR3 is TGTGCCAGCTCCTGGGCTAGCGGGAGGTCTTACGAGCAGTACTTC. Translated, it gives CASSWASGRSYEQYF.

The V gene is TRBV9, the J gene TRBJ2-2, with D possibly being TRBD1 (5 bases). Germline CDR1 SGDLS, CDR2 YYNGEE. This CDR3 is 13 amino acids long. V was pared by 4 bases and J by 7 bases, with 11 bases between. The CDR3 protein is CASSFRDSGELFF. The DNA of the CDR3 is TGTGCCAGCAGCTTTCGCGACAGCGGGGAGCTGTTTTTT.

In its sample, this clone was seen a few times. V and J are TRBV29-1 and TRBJ2-2; 10 nucleotides align to TRBD1. The V gene's germline CDR1 is SQVTM and CDR2 ANQGSEA. V dropped 7 bases and J dropped 2; count of bases not matched to a gene: 4. This CDR3 is 14 amino acids long. CDR3 region: CSARQGANTGELFF. The CDR3 DNA reads TGCAGCGCTAGACAGGGGGCAAACACCGGGGAGCTGTTTTTT.